This T cell receptor (beta chain) was found in a study of blood T cell repertoires in COVID-19. In the original analysis: It was from reference gene primer amplification that nucleated cell counts were estimated. Sequencing was performed with immunoSEQ multiplex PCR; in TCRdb, only in-frame clones are kept and a portion is missing. V, J and clone size derive from that table, while D and trimming were established from the DNA sequence. In the table there are some 83,000 clones, approximately 80% of which are singletons. Sequenced: peripheral blood. The TCR was taken from a man in his sixties with active or convalescent COVID-19.

The CDR3 here is CSASDSGAYEQYF. The CDR3 nucleotides are TGCAGTGCTAGTGATAGCGGGGCCTACGAGCAGTACTTC. This sequence joins TRBV20-1 and TRBJ2-7, with 8 positions matching TRBD2. Germline CDR1 DFQATT, CDR2 SNEGSKA (reference sequence). The CDR3 loop spans 13 amino acids. V dropped 3 bases and J dropped 2; count of bases not matched to a gene: 3.